These 21 T cell receptor beta chains originate from one sample sequenced in a study of blood T cell repertoires in COVID-19. Clones were read by immunoSEQ multiplex PCR, and TCRdb kept only the in-frame ones, dropping some. Of under 200,000 clones listed, under 80% are singletons. Sequences were obtained from peripheral blood. These receptors all stem from a man between 65 and 79 years old with acute or convalescent COVID-19.

The gene calls are TRBV2 and TRBJ2-3; 12 positions agree with TRBD2. CDR3 length: 14 amino acids. The V and J ends lost 5 bases and 9 bases, in that order; junction bases with no gene match: 6. Germline V gene sequence: CDR1 SNHLY, CDR2 FYNNEI. The CDR3 DNA reads TGTGCCAGCAGTATACTAGCGGGGGGAGCAACGCAGTATTTT. Protein sequence: CASSILAGGATQYF.

This chain uses TRBV28 with TRBJ2-7; possible D gene TRBD2, 6 bases. V was pared by 2 bases and J by 3 bases, with 11 bases between. CDR1 is MDHEN and CDR2 is SYDVKM in the germline V gene. The CDR3 covers 14 residues. This CDR3 reads CASSLDGSGYEQYF. CDR3 DNA: TGTGCCAGCAGTTTAGACGGGAGCGGCTACGAGCAGTACTTC. Full variable domain (rest looked up from reference TRBV28 and TRBJ2-7): DVKVTQSSRYLVKRTGEKVFLECVQDMDHENMFWYRQDPGLGLRLIYFSYDVKMKEKGDIPEGYSVSREKKERFSLILESASTNQTSMYLCASSLDGSGYEQYFGPGTRLTVT.

The chain has TRBV6-4 and TRBJ2-2; 7 nucleotides align to TRBD1. The CDR3 spans 12 residues. Unmatched junction bases numbered 1, after V lost 6 bases and J lost 6 bases. CDR1 is MRHNA, CDR2 SNTAGT, per germline. The CDR3 bases are TGTGCCAGCAGGACAGGGTCCGGGGAGCTGTTTTTT. Translation: CASRTGSGELFF.

This clone was counted once. This rearrangement joins TRBV10-3 to TRBJ2-6; D possibly corresponds to TRBD2 (5 bases). The V and J ends lost 10 bases and 0 bases respectively, with 16 bases between them. This CDR3 comprises 16 residues. Germline lookup yields CDR1 ENHRY and CDR2 SYGVKD. The DNA for the CDR3 is TGTGCCACCGGGGTAAACCGCATCTCTGGGGCCAACGTCCTGACTTTC. Amino acid sequence: CATGVNRISGANVLTF.

The CDR3 DNA reads as TGTGCCAGCAGTCCTGGACTAGCGGGAGGCCTATTATACGAGCAGTACTTC. Translating it yields CASSPGLAGGLLYEQYF. V and J are TRBV27 and TRBJ2-7; 14 bases fit TRBD2. CDR3 size: 17 residues. J was trimmed by 4 bases and V by 5 bases; bases with no gene match: 10. Germline V gene data show CDR1 as MNHEY and CDR2 as SMNVEV (reference sequence).

The sample holds one count of this clone. The chain uses TRBV5-1 and TRBJ1-4, with no clear D. The CDR3 spans 14 residues. Germline V CDR1 and CDR2: SGHRS, YFSETQ. The V gene lost 3 bases and the J gene lost 8 bases, with 14 bases spanning the gap. CDR3 in amino acids: CASSSAGSGEKLFF. The CDR3, as DNA: TGCGCCAGCAGCTCGGCAGGTTCTGGGGAAAAACTGTTTTTT.

The chain links TRBV27 to TRBJ2-1, with D unresolved. Looked up from germline, CDR1 is MNHEY and CDR2 is SMNVEV (reference sequence). The V and J ends lost 5 bases and 1 base respectively, with 12 bases between them. The CDR3 is 15 amino acids. The CDR3: CASSPDFVSYNEQFF. The CDR3 nucleotides read TGTGCCAGCAGTCCTGACTTCGTATCCTACAATGAGCAGTTCTTC.

Many counts were recorded for this clone. The junction differs from germline at one of its ends, possibly a read error. This sequence joins TRBV2 and TRBJ2-1; the match to TRBD2 covers 14 bases. CDR3 length: 15 amino acids. Per germline, CDR1 SNHLY and CDR2 FYNNEI. The CDR3 region is CGIGTSGSSYNEQFF. CDR3 sequence (DNA): TGCGGAATAGGGACTAGCGGGAGTTCCTACAATGAGCAGTTCTTC.

This clone has more than one count but fewer than ten. The V call is TRBV4-2, the J call TRBJ2-7, with 11 nucleotides matching TRBD2. The CDR3 contains 18 residues. V was pared by 2 bases and J by 6 bases, with 15 bases of the junction left unmatched. In germline, CDR1 is LGHNA, CDR2 YNFKEQ. In DNA form, the CDR3 reads TGTGCCAGCAGCCAACCCGGGTGGCCTAGCGGGGGGCAGTCCGAGCAGTACTTC. This translates into CASSQPGWPSGGQSEQYF.

V usage is TRBV7-6 and J usage is TRBJ1-4, with 7 bases aligning to TRBD1. Germline values: CDR1 SGHVS, CDR2 FNYEAQ. The J segment lost 3 bases and the V segment lost 5 bases, leaving 9 bases of the junction unmatched. The CDR3 consists of 16 residues. The CDR3 DNA is TGTGCCAGCAGCCAATCCCCCGGGACAGCTAATGAAAAACTGTTTTTT. As protein: CASSQSPGTANEKLFF.

This clone was seen a handful of times. The chain links TRBV7-2 to TRBJ2-4; the match to TRBD1 covers 10 bases. V lost 1 base to trimming and J lost 6 bases; unmatched junction nucleotides: 6. CDR1 is SGHTA and CDR2 is FQGNSA in the germline V gene. The CDR3 has 16 residues. The CDR3 protein is CASSLEGGQGRNIQYF. CDR3 in DNA: TGTGCCAGCAGCTTAGAGGGGGGACAGGGGAGAAACATTCAGTACTTC. Using reference TRBV7-2 and TRBJ2-4 for the parts outside the CDR3, the full variable domain is GAGVSQSPSNKVTEKGKDVELRCDPISGHTALYWYRQSLGQGLEFLIYFQGNSAPDKSGLPSDRFSAERTGGSVSTLTIQRTQQEDSAVYLCASSLEGGQGRNIQYFGAGTRLSVL.

V gene TRBV12-5 combines with J gene TRBJ1-5; D is possibly TRBD1 (5 bases). V was shortened by 0 bases and J by 6 bases, with 9 bases between the two germline ends. The CDR3 runs to 14 residues. The germline CDR1 and CDR2 sequences are LGHNT and FRNRAP. CDR3 bases: TGTGCTAGTGGTTTGGTTCGGGGGAGTCAGCCCCAGCATTTT. Translating gives CASGLVRGSQPQHF.

The J gene is TRBJ1-5, the V gene TRBV19; D ambiguous. The CDR3 is 15 residues long. The V gene lost 0 bases and the J gene lost 4 bases, with 10 bases spanning the gap. CDR1 is LNHDA and CDR2 is SQIVND in the germline V gene (reference sequence). CDR3 coding DNA: TGTGCCAGTAGTATAGACGGGGTAGGAAATCAGCCCCAGCATTTT. It encodes CASSIDGVGNQPQHF.

The chain is built from TRBV2 and TRBJ2-1; 11 nucleotides line up with TRBD2. CDR1 is SNHLY and CDR2 is FYNNEI in the germline V gene. This CDR3 has 15 residues. V shed 5 bases, J shed 3 bases, and the junction held 3 bases outside the gene matches. In nucleotides, the CDR3 is TGTGCCAGCAGTCTCGGACTAGCGGGCTACAATGAGCAGTTCTTC. Residues: CASSLGLAGYNEQFF.

V is TRBV5-4 and J is TRBJ1-6, with D hard to call. Germline CDR1 reads SGHNT; CDR2 reads YYREEE (reference sequence). Trimming removed 1 base at V and 5 bases at J, with 7 bases between. This CDR3 has 14 amino acids. CDR3 DNA: TGTGCCAGCAGCTTGTCTCAGAATAATTCACCCCTCCACTTT. Protein sequence: CASSLSQNNSPLHF. The full variable domain, completed using reference TRBV5-4 and TRBJ1-6, is ETGVTQSPTHLIKTRGQQVTLRCSSQSGHNTVSWYQQALGQGPQFIFQYYREEENGRGNFPPRFSGLQFPNYSSELNVNALELDDSALYLCASSLSQNNSPLHFGNGTRLTVT.

The V gene is TRBV19, the J gene TRBJ2-3, with D possibly TRBD1 on 5 matching bases. The CDR3 extends over 17 amino acids. CDR1 LNHDA and CDR2 SQIVND come from the germline V gene (reference sequence). Deletions cut 5 bases from V and 2 bases from J, with 20 bases between. The CDR3 DNA follows: TGTGCCAGTAGTGGCCTCAGGGCCACAAGCGACACAGATACGCAGTATTTT. This translates into CASSGLRATSDTDTQYF. Using reference TRBV19 and TRBJ2-3 for the parts outside the CDR3, the full variable domain is DGGITQSPKYLFRKEGQNVTLSCEQNLNHDAMYWYRQDPGQGLRLIYYSQIVNDFQKGDIAEGYSVSREKKESFPLTVTSAQKNPTAFYLCASSGLRATSDTDTQYFGPGTRLTVL.

As regards this clone: Additional DNA sequences in this sample encode the identical CDR3. The genes are TRBV12-3 or TRBV12-4 and TRBJ1-1; unclear D gene. This CDR3 region has 12 residues. Trimming cost V 3 bases and J 5 bases, with 7 bases left between them. CDR3 nucleotides: TGTGCCAGCAGTTTGTCCTATACTGAAGCTTTCTTT. Its translation is CASSLSYTEAFF.

The J gene is TRBJ1-4, the V gene TRBV11-3; 9 positions agree with TRBD1. The CDR3 runs 15 residues. V shed 5 bases, J shed 4 bases, and the junction held 5 bases outside the gene matches. CDR1 is SGHNT, CDR2 YENEEA, per germline. The CDR3 DNA reads as TGTGCCAGCAGCACCCGGACAGGGGTTAATGAAAAACTGTTTTTT. Translated: CASSTRTGVNEKLFF.

The CDR3 is CSVGQAVGTEAFF. CDR3 coding DNA: TGCAGCGTTGGACAGGCGGTAGGAACTGAAGCTTTCTTT. V usage is TRBV29-1 and J usage is TRBJ1-1; D is possibly TRBD1 (6 bases). The length of the CDR3 is 13 residues. V dropped 4 bases and J dropped 5 bases, with 14 bases sitting between them. CDR1 is SQVTM and CDR2 is ANQGSEA in the germline V gene.

The chain carries TRBV5-1 and TRBJ2-7; 9 bases fit TRBD1. The length of the CDR3 is 15 residues. V dropped 2 bases and J dropped 0; count of bases not matched to a gene: 3. Germline loops: CDR1 SGHRS, CDR2 YFSETQ. The CDR3 nucleotides are TGCGCCAGCAGCTTAGGGACAGGGCTCTCCTACGAGCAGTACTTC. Translated: CASSLGTGLSYEQYF.

This chain joins TRBV10-1 and TRBJ1-1, with D hard to call. The germline CDR1 and CDR2 sequences are WNHNN and SYGVQD (reference sequence). Trimming stripped 4 bases from V and 10 bases from J, with 13 bases between. The CDR3 runs 12 residues. The CDR3 loop is CASSVSGGLAFF. The CDR3 DNA is TGCGCCAGCAGTGTTTCGGGAGGGTTAGCTTTCTTT.